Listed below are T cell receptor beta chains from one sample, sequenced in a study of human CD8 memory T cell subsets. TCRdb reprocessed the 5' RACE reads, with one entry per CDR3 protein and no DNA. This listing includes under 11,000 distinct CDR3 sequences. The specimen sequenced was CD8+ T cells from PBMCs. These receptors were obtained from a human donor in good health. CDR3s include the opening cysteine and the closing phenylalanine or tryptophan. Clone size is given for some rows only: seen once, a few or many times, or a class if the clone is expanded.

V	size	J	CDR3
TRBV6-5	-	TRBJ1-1	CASRLQGGNPEAFF
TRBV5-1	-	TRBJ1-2	CASSSGQGHYGYTF
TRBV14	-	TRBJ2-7	CASSQAALGTYEQYF
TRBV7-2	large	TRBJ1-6	CASSLFFDLREPLHF
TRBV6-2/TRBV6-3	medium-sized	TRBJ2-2	CASSRPSGGEFFGELFF
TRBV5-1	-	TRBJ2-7	CASSLGLAGGLAGVYEQYF
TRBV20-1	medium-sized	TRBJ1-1	CSAGQTRNTEAFF
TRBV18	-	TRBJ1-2	CASSPPGPLQGGGYTF
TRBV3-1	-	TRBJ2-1	CASSPNQAGGQMNEQFF
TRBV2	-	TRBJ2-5	CASSAGRQETQYF
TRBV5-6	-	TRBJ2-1	CASSAGTGYNEQFF
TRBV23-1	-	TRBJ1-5	CASSPDRGNQPQHF
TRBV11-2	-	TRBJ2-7	CASSLPTGEQYF
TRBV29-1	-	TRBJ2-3	CSVEGFLGTSGSFTDTQYF
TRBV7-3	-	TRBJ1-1	CASSLTGGSDTEAFF
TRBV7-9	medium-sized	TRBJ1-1	CASSYLRRDRAMNTEAFF
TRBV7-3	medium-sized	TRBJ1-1	CASSLNSGGNTEAFF
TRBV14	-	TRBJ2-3	CASSPPGQGASDTQYF
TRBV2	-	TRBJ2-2	CASSEFGGIDTGELFF
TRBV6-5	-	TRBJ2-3	CASSPGLAGSTDTQYF
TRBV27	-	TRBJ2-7	CASTDRGLGEQYF
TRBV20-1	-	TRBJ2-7	CSARTEVYEQYF
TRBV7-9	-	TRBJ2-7	CASSLRSSGGTYEQYF
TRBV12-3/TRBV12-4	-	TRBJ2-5	CASSLGASGIQETQYF
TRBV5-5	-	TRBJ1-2	CASSSTPGPSVTHGYTF
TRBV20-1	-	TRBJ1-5	CSATGLSTGQPQHF
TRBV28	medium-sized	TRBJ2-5	CASSLTRDRGGRQETQYF
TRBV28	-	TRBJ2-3	CASSSPTSVLDGADTQYF
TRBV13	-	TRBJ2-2	CASSLGAGSTGELFF
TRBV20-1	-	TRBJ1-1	CSAGRQGGGTEAFF
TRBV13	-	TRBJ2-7	CASSLSAGSYEQYF
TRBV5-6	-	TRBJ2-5	CASSWGEEVSQETQYF
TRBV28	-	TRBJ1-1	CASSPGTGAIYTEAFF
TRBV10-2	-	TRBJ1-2	CASSEGPGLSYGYTF
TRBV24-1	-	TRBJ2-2	CATSDTYSRGTGELFF
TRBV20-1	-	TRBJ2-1	CSARDLLAGAYNEQFF
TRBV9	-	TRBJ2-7	CASSVDDGVKRQYF
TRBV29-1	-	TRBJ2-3	CSVESPPQRGNSDTQYF
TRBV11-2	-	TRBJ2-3	CASTLVAGGSTDTQYF
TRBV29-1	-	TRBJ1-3	CSVVGVDRENTIYF
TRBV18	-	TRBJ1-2	CASTTGGDRYGYTF
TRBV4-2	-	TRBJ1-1	CASSQETGQMNTEAFF
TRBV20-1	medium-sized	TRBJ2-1	CSAREVRDEQFF
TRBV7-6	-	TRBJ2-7	CASSLGPTDEQYF
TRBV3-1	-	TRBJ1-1	CASSQVGSTEAFF
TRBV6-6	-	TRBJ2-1	CASSPAGGSHNEQFF
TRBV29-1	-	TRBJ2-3	CSVEEEGHRADTQYF
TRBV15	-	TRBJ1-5	CATRVGYSNQPQHF
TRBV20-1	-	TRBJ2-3	CSAHRVDGPDTQYF
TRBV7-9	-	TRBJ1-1	CASSPTGTANTEAFF
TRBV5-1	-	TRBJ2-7	CASSFSGVYEQYF
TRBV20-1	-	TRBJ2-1	CSERGGYNEQFF
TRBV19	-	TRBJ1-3	CASSIRGSSGNTIYF
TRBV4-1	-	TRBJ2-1	CASSQESRDEQFF